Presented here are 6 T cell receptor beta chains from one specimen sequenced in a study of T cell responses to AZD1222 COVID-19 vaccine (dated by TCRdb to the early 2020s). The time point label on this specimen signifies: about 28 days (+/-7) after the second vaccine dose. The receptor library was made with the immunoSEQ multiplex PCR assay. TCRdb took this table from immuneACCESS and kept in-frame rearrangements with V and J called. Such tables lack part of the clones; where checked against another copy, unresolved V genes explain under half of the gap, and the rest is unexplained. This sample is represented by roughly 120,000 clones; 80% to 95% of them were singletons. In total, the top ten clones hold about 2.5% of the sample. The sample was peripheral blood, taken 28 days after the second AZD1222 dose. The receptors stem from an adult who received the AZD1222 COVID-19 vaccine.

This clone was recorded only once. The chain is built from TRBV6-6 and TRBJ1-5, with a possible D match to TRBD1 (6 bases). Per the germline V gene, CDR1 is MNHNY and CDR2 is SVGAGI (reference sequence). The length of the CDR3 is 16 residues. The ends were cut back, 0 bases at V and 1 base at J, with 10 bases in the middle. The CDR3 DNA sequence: TGTGCCAGCAGTTACTCGGGGGCGTGGAGCAATCAGCCCCAGCATTTT. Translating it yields CASSYSGAWSNQPQHF.

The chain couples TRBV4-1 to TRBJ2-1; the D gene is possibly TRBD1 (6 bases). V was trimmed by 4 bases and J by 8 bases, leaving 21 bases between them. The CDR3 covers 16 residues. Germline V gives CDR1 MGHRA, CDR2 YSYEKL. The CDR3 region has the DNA TGCGCCAGCAGCCCCGGACAGAGAATCGTCTTCCATGAGCAGTTCTTC. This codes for CASSPGQRIVFHEQFF.

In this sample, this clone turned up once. CDR3 bases: TGTGCCAGCAGCTTCTCCTTGGTCCTAGGGGATACGCAGTATTTT. As protein: CASSFSLVLGDTQYF. The chain couples TRBV11-2 to TRBJ2-3; D gene unclear. With 3 bases removed from V and 6 bases from J, the gap between germline ends came to 16 bases. This CDR3 has 15 residues. Germline V gene sequence: CDR1 SGHAT, CDR2 FQNNGV.

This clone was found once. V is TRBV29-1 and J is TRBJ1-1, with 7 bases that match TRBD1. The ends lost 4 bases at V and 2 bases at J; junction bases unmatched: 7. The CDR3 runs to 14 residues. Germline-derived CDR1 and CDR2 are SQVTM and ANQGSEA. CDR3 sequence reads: CSVVDRRVNTEAFF. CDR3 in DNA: TGCAGCGTTGTGGACAGGCGTGTCAACACTGAAGCTTTCTTT.

CDR3 sequence (DNA): TGCGCCAGCAGCCCCCAGACAGGGACTGATTCACCCCTCCACTTT. It translates to CASSPQTGTDSPLHF. J is TRBJ1-6 and V is TRBV5-1; 7 bases align to TRBD1. Germline V lookup: CDR1 SGHRS, CDR2 YFSETQ. The CDR3 has 15 residues. After removal of 4 bases from V and 8 bases from J, the junction contained 9 bases not matched to a gene.

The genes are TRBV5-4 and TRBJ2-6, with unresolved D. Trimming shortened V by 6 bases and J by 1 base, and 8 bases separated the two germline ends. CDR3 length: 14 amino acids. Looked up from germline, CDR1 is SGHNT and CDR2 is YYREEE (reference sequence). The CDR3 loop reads CASNGFSGANVLTF. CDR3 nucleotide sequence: TGTGCCAGCAATGGCTTTTCTGGGGCCAACGTCCTGACTTTC.